Following are 25 T cell receptor beta chains from one sample sequenced in a study of PD-1 blockade in classical Hodgkin lymphoma. Relapse was seen in all patients after autologous stem cell transplantation, and brentuximab vedotin exposure was variable. Using immunoSEQ multiplex PCR, the repertoire was profiled, and TCRdb retains in-frame clones only, with some absent. The sample lists about 15,000 clones, over 70% occurring once. Sequencing was performed on peripheral blood mononuclear cells (PBMCs), taken before the second cycle of nivolumab. The receptors originated from a human donor with classical Hodgkin lymphoma.

The CDR3: CASSPTGTAVGQYF. The CDR3 DNA is TGTGCCAGCAGCCCAACTGGGACAGCGGTCGGGCAGTACTTC. V gene TRBV5-6 combines with J gene TRBJ2-7, with 7 bases aligning to TRBD1. This CDR3 contains 14 residues. Germline lookup yields CDR1 SGHDT and CDR2 YYEEEE. V was pared by 4 bases and J by 9 bases, with 13 bases of the junction left unmatched.

The rearrangement uses TRBV7-8 and TRBJ1-5; 7 nucleotides agree with TRBD1. With 1 base clipped from V and 6 bases from J, the junction kept 3 bases outside the gene matches. This CDR3 is 14 amino acids long. Germline CDR1 SGHVS, CDR2 FQNEAQ. In nucleotides, the CDR3 is TGTGCCAGCAGCTTAGGACAGGGAGGTCAGCCCCAGCATTTT. Amino acids: CASSLGQGGQPQHF.

The V gene is TRBV9, the J gene TRBJ2-2; TRBD2 matches at 12 bases. Germline assignment: CDR1 SGDLS and CDR2 YYNGEE. The V segment lost 1 base and the J segment 1 base; nucleotides outside the gene matches: 2. This CDR3 spans 17 amino acids. CDR3 protein: CASSVRGLAGNTGELFF. In DNA form, the CDR3 reads TGTGCCAGCAGCGTACGGGGACTAGCGGGGAACACCGGGGAGCTGTTTTTT. Looking up the rest from reference TRBV9 and TRBJ2-2 gives the full variable domain: DSGVTQTPKHLITATGQRVTLRCSPRSGDLSVYWYQQSLDQGLQFLIQYYNGEERAKGNILERFSAQQFPDLHSELNLSSLELGDSALYFCASSVRGLAGNTGELFFGEGSRLTVL.

This clone was counted a few times. The rearrangement uses TRBV5-1 and TRBJ2-3, with D possibly matching TRBD2 (5 bases). Looked up from germline, CDR1 is SGHRS and CDR2 is YFSETQ. V lost 1 base to trimming and J lost 2 bases, with 11 bases between them. The CDR3 spans 15 residues. The chain's CDR3 is CASSLRGSPTDTQYF. The CDR3, as DNA: TGCGCCAGCAGCTTGCGAGGGAGCCCCACAGATACGCAGTATTTT.

The rearrangement uses TRBV13 and TRBJ1-2, with unresolved D. V was pared by 5 bases and J by 3 bases, with 16 bases between. Germline values: CDR1 PRHDT, CDR2 FYEKMQ (reference sequence). CDR3 size: 15 residues. The chain's CDR3 is CASSPRLTLDYGYTF. The CDR3 DNA sequence: TGTGCCAGCAGCCCGAGACTAACATTAGACTATGGCTACACCTTC.

The chain links TRBV5-8 to TRBJ2-7, with D perhaps assigned TRBD1 or TRBD2 (5 bases each). V lost 0 bases and J lost 0, with 7 bases in between. The CDR3 spans 14 residues. From germline, CDR1 is SGHTS and CDR2 YDEGEE. For the CDR3, the DNA is TGTGCCAGCAGCTTGGCCGGGACCTCCTACGAGCAGTACTTC. Amino acid sequence: CASSLAGTSYEQYF.

The chain employs TRBV27 and TRBJ1-1, with no clear D. Trimming stripped 3 bases from V and 0 bases from J, with 8 bases between. This CDR3 comprises 14 residues. Germline loops: CDR1 MNHEY, CDR2 SMNVEV (reference sequence). The CDR3 is CASSFHGMNTEAFF. CDR3 DNA: TGTGCCAGCAGTTTCCACGGCATGAACACTGAAGCTTTCTTT.

V usage is TRBV4-1 and J usage is TRBJ2-1, with D tentatively TRBD2 (6 bases). The CDR3 is 13 amino acids. The germline V gene has CDR1 MGHRA and CDR2 YSYEKL. The V end was cut by 5 bases, the J end by 12 bases, with 17 bases between. The CDR3 DNA reads as TGCGCCAGCAGCGTTGGGACTTCCATTTGGCAGTTCTTC. Its translation: CASSVGTSIWQFF.

The CDR3 here is CASSVALSSYNSPLHF. The CDR3 DNA follows: TGTGCCAGCAGCGTAGCTCTGAGCTCCTATAATTCACCCCTCCACTTT. This chain joins TRBV9 and TRBJ1-6; the D is unclear. Germline CDR1 and CDR2: SGDLS and YYNGEE. V dropped 0 bases and J dropped 0 bases, with 7 bases sitting between them. The CDR3 spans 16 residues.

The J gene is TRBJ2-3, the V gene TRBV6-1, with D unclear. Germline V lookup: CDR1 MNHNS, CDR2 SASEGT. The CDR3 covers 15 residues. Trimming left V 5 bases short and J 2 bases short, with 14 bases between. CDR3 sequence (DNA): TGTGCCAGCAGTAACCCTGCCCGGATCACAGATACGCAGTATTTT. Amino acid sequence: CASSNPARITDTQYF.

V and J are TRBV9 and TRBJ2-1; 7 bases map to TRBD2. The CDR3 loop spans 13 amino acids. Looked up from germline, CDR1 is SGDLS and CDR2 is YYNGEE. V was clipped by 0 bases and J by 12 bases; unmatched bases: 6. Here the CDR3 DNA reads TGTGCCAGCAGCGTAGAGCGGGGAAGGCGGCAGTTCTTC. Amino acid sequence: CASSVERGRRQFF.

This clone was counted a few times. This chain connects TRBV18 to TRBJ2-2, with D unresolved. V lost 5 bases to trimming and J lost 2 bases, with 15 bases between them. The CDR3 is 16 residues long. Germline V CDR1 and CDR2: KGHSH, LQKENI. CDR3: CASSAEQSLNTGELFF. The DNA of the CDR3 is TGTGCCAGCTCAGCGGAACAGAGCCTCAACACCGGGGAGCTGTTTTTT.

There are a few counts of this clone. V and J are TRBV9 and TRBJ1-1, with D perhaps matching TRBD1 (6 bases). Trimming stripped 1 base from V and 0 bases from J, with 10 bases between. Looked up from germline, CDR1 is SGDLS and CDR2 is YYNGEE. This CDR3 is built from 15 residues. The CDR3, as DNA: TGTGCCAGCAGCGTAAAACCAGGGGTGAACACTGAAGCTTTCTTT. Its protein product is CASSVKPGVNTEAFF.

V gene TRBV5-1 combines with J gene TRBJ1-3, with 8 bases identical to TRBD1. Germline V gene sequence: CDR1 SGHRS, CDR2 YFSETQ. The length of the CDR3 is 16 residues. V was pared by 4 bases and J by 0 bases, with 6 bases of the junction left unmatched. In nucleotides, the CDR3 is TGCGCCAGCAGCCCCGCCGGGACAGGCTCTGGAAACACCATATATTTT. It translates to CASSPAGTGSGNTIYF. Combining the CDR3 with reference TRBV5-1 and TRBJ1-3 gives the whole variable domain KAGVTQTPRYLIKTRGQQVTLSCSPISGHRSVSWYQQTPGQGLQFLFEYFSETQRNKGNFPGRFSGRQFSNSRSEMNVSTLELGDSALYLCASSPAGTGSGNTIYFGEGSWLTVV.

The chain is built from TRBV2 and TRBJ1-2; D possibly corresponds to TRBD1 (6 bases). V was pared by 5 bases and J by 3 bases, with 13 bases between. The CDR3 runs to 14 residues. Looked up from germline, CDR1 is SNHLY and CDR2 is FYNNEI. The CDR3 DNA reads as TGTGCCAGCAGTCCTAGGGGGGGCTACTATGGCTACACCTTC. Encoded protein: CASSPRGGYYGYTF.

This clone came up once. CDR3 region: CASSLRAAGSNQPQHF. The CDR3, as DNA: TGTGCCAGCAGCTTAAGGGCGGCCGGATCCAATCAGCCCCAGCATTTT. This chain uses TRBV7-9 with TRBJ1-5; D is uncertain. The CDR3 sequence is 16 residues long. V lost 2 bases, J lost 3 bases, and 14 bases lay in between. Germline V gene lookup returns CDR1 SEHNR and CDR2 FQNEAQ (reference sequence).

In DNA form, the CDR3 reads TGCGCCAGCAGGGAACTGGGGGGATACACAGATACGCAGTATTTT. Encoded protein: CASRELGGYTDTQYF. The chain combines TRBV5-1 with TRBJ2-3; TRBD2 is a possible D gene (6 bases). This CDR3 spans 15 amino acids. The V gene's germline CDR1 is SGHRS and CDR2 YFSETQ. Between the trimmed V and J ends, which lost 5 bases and 2 bases, there was a span of 15 bases. The entire variable domain, with the rest obtained from reference TRBV5-1 and TRBJ2-3, is as follows: KAGVTQTPRYLIKTRGQQVTLSCSPISGHRSVSWYQQTPGQGLQFLFEYFSETQRNKGNFPGRFSGRQFSNSRSEMNVSTLELGDSALYLCASRELGGYTDTQYFGPGTRLTVL.

V usage is TRBV7-8 and J usage is TRBJ2-2; unclear D gene. CDR1 and CDR2 (germline): SGHVS, FQNEAQ. V was pared by 6 bases and J by 1 base, with 9 bases between. The CDR3 runs to 14 residues. The CDR3, as DNA: TGTGCCAGCAGAAAATCAGAGAACACCGGGGAGCTGTTTTTT. As protein: CASRKSENTGELFF. The full variable domain, with the rest looked up from reference TRBV7-8 and TRBJ2-2, is GAGVSQSPRYKVAKRGQDVALRCDPISGHVSLFWYQQALGQGPEFLTYFQNEAQLDKSGLPSDRFFAERPEGSVSTLKIQRTQQEDSAVYLCASRKSENTGELFFGEGSRLTVL.

The chain combines TRBV6-5 with TRBJ2-1; 11 nucleotides align to TRBD1. Germline V gives CDR1 MNHEY, CDR2 SVGAGI. The V segment lost 0 bases and the J segment 8 bases; nucleotides outside the gene matches: 3. This CDR3 region has 15 residues. CDR3 nucleotide sequence: TGTGCCAGCAGTTACTCGTGGACAGGGGGCGATGAGCAGTTCTTC. This sequence encodes CASSYSWTGGDEQFF.

This chain connects TRBV27 to TRBJ1-6; D not resolved. The CDR3 is 16 amino acids. V was cut by 3 bases and J by 0 bases, with 9 bases left in between. From germline, CDR1 is MNHEY and CDR2 SMNVEV (reference sequence). CDR3: CASSLVGSSYNSPLHF. The DNA of the CDR3 is TGTGCCAGCAGTTTGGTAGGGAGCTCCTATAATTCACCCCTCCACTTT.

V usage is TRBV6-6 and J usage is TRBJ1-1; 7 nucleotides line up with TRBD1. Germline CDR1 MNHNY, CDR2 SVGAGI (reference sequence). The V segment lost 5 bases and the J segment 1 base; nucleotides outside the gene matches: 7. This CDR3 contains 15 residues. The CDR3 DNA follows: TGTGCCAGCAGTCGCTGGGACAGCTGGAACACTGAAGCTTTCTTT. Its protein product is CASSRWDSWNTEAFF.

This clone was seen a single time. The rearrangement links TRBV10-1 to TRBJ1-4, with no clear D. V lost 0 bases, J lost 5 bases, and 4 bases lay in between. CDR1 WNHNN and CDR2 SYGVQD come from the germline V gene (reference sequence). CDR3 length: 13 amino acids. The CDR3 nucleotides are TGCGCCAGCAGTGAGTCGGGCAATGAAAAACTGTTTTTT. The encoded protein is CASSESGNEKLFF.

The chain joins TRBV4-2 to TRBJ2-1; possible D gene TRBD2, 5 bases. V was cut by 2 bases and J by 0 bases, with 11 bases left in between. The CDR3 runs to 16 residues. Per germline, CDR1 LGHNA and CDR2 YNFKEQ. Here the CDR3 reads CASSQQAEVSYNEQFF. CDR3 bases: TGTGCCAGCAGCCAACAAGCGGAGGTCTCCTACAATGAGCAGTTCTTC.

Only a few counts were recorded for this clone. The V call is TRBV16, the J call TRBJ2-2, with D maybe TRBD2 (6 bases). This CDR3 region has 14 residues. Looked up from germline, CDR1 is KGHSY and CDR2 is FQNENV. V dropped 5 bases and J dropped 5 bases, with 12 bases sitting between them. The CDR3 coding sequence is TGTGCCAGCAGCGAGGGACTTGGGACCGGGGAGCTGTTTTTT. It translates to CASSEGLGTGELFF.

Comment on this clone: The DNA is left out, because the CDR3 cannot be placed on it with certainty; the CDR3 is given as TCRdb lists it. This chain connects TRBV6-5 to TRBJ1-1. The germline gives CDR1 MNHEY, CDR2 SVGAGI. The CDR3 region is 14 residues in length, termini included. The CDR3 loop reads CASSSSGGNTEAFF.